This T cell receptor beta chain was sequenced for a study of T cells in Graves' hyperthyroidism and ophthalmopathy. Using RNA transcripts as the source, TCR beta CDR3 regions were amplified. A set of HTBI primers served as the primers for a first-round RT-PCR of the TCR CDR3. TCRdb reanalysed the multiplex PCR reads using MiXCR and keeps one entry per CDR3 protein. Of roughly 520,000 distinct CDR3 sequences listed, around a quarter are singletons. Clinical Activity Scores of at least 3, NOSPECS grades of at least 4 and durations under 3 months characterized ophthalmopathy patients. This CDR3 has 14 residues. Germline V gives CDR1 MNHNS, CDR2 SASEGT. This clonotype was seen at least ten times. One end of the junction fails to match germline, which may point to a read error.

This rearrangement joins TRBV6-1 to TRBJ1-2; 11 bases align to TRBD1. The sequencing input was blood. The source of this sequence is a woman aged 25 to 39 with Graves' ophthalmopathy. CDR3 sequence (DNA): TGTGCCAGCAGAGAAGGGACAGGGGGCTATGGCTACACCTTC. Translated, it gives CASREGTGGYGYTF.